This T cell receptor beta chain was captured by sequencing in a study of blood T cell repertoires in COVID-19. The study assigned cohorts using participant-reported clinical history. Cohort 3 recovery required two negative PCRs, clearance, or symptom resolution. Germline V gives CDR1 SGHTA, CDR2 FQGNSA. Trimming removed 5 bases from V and 2 bases from J; junction bases left unmatched: 4. CDR3 length: 14 residues. TCRdb keeps only in-frame clones here, not all; method: immunoSEQ multiplex PCR. The sample lists about 300,000 clones; more than 80% were seen once. The rearrangement joins TRBV7-2 to TRBJ1-1; 8 positions agree with TRBD1. Material for sequencing was PBMCs or T cells enriched from blood (not recorded which). This receptor was identified in a woman in her 30s who had recovered from COVID-19. The CDR3 region is CASSPDRGNTEAFF. The CDR3 nucleotides read TGTGCCAGCAGCCCCGACAGGGGCAACACTGAAGCTTTCTTT.